This TCR beta chain originates from a study of cytomegalovirus exposure and HLA in healthy donors. Study-level information: The roughly 110 validation repertoires were produced on the same platform as the approximately 620 repertoires of the first cohort. This was reported in a later analysis.

This clone appeared a single time. Its antigen is currently unknown. Using immunoSEQ multiplex PCR, the repertoire was profiled, and TCRdb retains in-frame clones only, with some absent. The repertoire includes roughly 120,000 clones, roughly 90% of them detected once, and under 6.5% sits in the top ten. From germline, CDR1 is SEHNR and CDR2 FQNEAQ (reference sequence). This CDR3 comprises 15 residues. After removal of 6 bases from V and 5 bases from J, the junction contained 10 bases not matched to a gene. Study-wide results and limits: In vitro assays verified that a few CMV-associated chains recognized CMV antigens specifically.

The sample was PBMCs. The rearrangement joins TRBV7-9 to TRBJ2-1, with TRBD1 matching 7 bases. This TCR derives from a woman in her late teens or twenties in good health and CMV-seropositive. The CDR3 protein is CASRRTGVRNNEQFF. The CDR3 DNA is TGTGCCAGCAGACGAACAGGGGTACGGAACAATGAGCAGTTCTTC.